What follows is one T cell receptor (beta chain) and its context. Source study methods: Reference gene primers were amplified, and this amplification served to estimate nucleated cell counts. Data came from immunoSEQ multiplex PCR; TCRdb stores just in-frame clones and leaves some out. The DNA was the basis for D and trimming; V, J and clone size are from that table. The sample has 60,000 to 65,000 clones; 76% are singletons. The data are from a study of blood T cell repertoires in COVID-19. Background on the study: Samples taken during acute and convalescent COVID-19 were collected in the United States, Italy and Spain.

In germline, CDR1 is SGHNT, CDR2 YYREEE (reference sequence). CDR3 length: 15 residues. Trimming took 5 bases from V and 5 from J; bases not matched to a gene: 4. The origin of this receptor is a woman of 80 years or more with acute or convalescent COVID-19. The J gene is TRBJ2-1, the V gene TRBV5-4, with 13 nucleotides matching TRBD2. The sequenced material came from peripheral blood. Written as DNA, the CDR3 is TGTGCCAGCAGGGGAGGACTAGCGGGAGACAATGAGCAGTTCTTC. Translation: CASRGGLAGDNEQFF.